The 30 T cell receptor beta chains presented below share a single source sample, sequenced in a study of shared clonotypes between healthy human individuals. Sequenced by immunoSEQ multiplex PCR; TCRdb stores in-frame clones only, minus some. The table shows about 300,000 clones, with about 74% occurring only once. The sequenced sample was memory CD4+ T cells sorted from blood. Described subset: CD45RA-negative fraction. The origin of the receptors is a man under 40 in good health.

The CDR3 sequence: CASRFQGAGTEAFF. The CDR3 coding sequence is TGTGCCAGCAGGTTTCAGGGGGCTGGGACTGAAGCTTTCTTT. The V call is TRBV2, the J call TRBJ1-1, with TRBD1 identical over 8 bases. The germline V gene has CDR1 SNHLY and CDR2 FYNNEI. The CDR3 has 14 amino acids. J lost 5 bases, V lost 6 bases, and 8 bases had no gene match.

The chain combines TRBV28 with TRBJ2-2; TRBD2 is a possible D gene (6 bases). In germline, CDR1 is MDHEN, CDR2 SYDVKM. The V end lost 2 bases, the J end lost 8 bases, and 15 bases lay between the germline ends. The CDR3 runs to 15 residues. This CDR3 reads CASSLPLPGAGELFF. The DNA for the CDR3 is TGTGCCAGCAGTTTACCCCTTCCGGGAGCGGGGGAGCTGTTTTTT.

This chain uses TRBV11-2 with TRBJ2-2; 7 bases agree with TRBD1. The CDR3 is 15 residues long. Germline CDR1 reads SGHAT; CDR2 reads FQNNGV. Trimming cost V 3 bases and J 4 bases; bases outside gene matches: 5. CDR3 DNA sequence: TGTGCCAGCAGCTTCTCGACAGGGTTCACCGGGGAGCTGTTTTTT. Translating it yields CASSFSTGFTGELFF.

The DNA for the CDR3 is TGTGCCAGCAGTACAGGGACCTACGAGCAGTACTTC. Residues: CASSTGTYEQYF. The rearrangement links TRBV6-6 to TRBJ2-7; maybe TRBD1 (6 bases). Trimming stripped 5 bases from V and 2 bases from J, with 7 bases between. The germline gives CDR1 MNHNY, CDR2 SVGAGI (reference sequence). The CDR3 totals 12 residues.

The CDR3, as DNA: TGCAGCGTTGGGGCAGGGCGCCACACCGGGGAGCTGTTTTTT. It encodes CSVGAGRHTGELFF. This chain connects TRBV29-1 to TRBJ2-2; maybe TRBD1 (5 bases). The germline gives CDR1 SQVTM, CDR2 ANQGSEA. V lost 4 bases and J 3 bases, leaving 12 bases between the germline ends. The CDR3 has 14 residues.

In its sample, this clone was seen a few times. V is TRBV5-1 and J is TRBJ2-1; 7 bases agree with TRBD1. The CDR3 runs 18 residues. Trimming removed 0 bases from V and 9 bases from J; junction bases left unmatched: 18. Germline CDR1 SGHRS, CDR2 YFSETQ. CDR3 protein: CASSLVGSSQGMGGEQFF. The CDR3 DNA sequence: TGCGCCAGCAGCTTGGTGGGATCTTCACAGGGGATGGGCGGTGAGCAGTTCTTC.

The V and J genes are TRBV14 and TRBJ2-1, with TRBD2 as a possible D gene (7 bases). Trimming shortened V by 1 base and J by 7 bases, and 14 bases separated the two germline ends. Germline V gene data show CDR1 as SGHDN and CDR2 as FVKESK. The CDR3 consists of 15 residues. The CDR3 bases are TGTGCCAGCAGCCAAGTCCGGGGGAGGGGGAATGAGCAGTTCTTC. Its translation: CASSQVRGRGNEQFF.

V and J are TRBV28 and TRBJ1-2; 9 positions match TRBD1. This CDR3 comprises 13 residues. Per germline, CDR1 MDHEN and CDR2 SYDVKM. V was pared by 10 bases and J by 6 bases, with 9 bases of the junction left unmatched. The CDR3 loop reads CAITRTGGNGYTF. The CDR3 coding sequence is TGTGCCATAACCCGAACAGGGGGCAATGGCTACACCTTC.

CDR3 residues: CASSPRAPGQGYNEQFF. The CDR3 DNA reads as TGCGCCAGCAGCCCAAGGGCCCCGGGACAGGGTTACAATGAGCAGTTCTTC. The chain joins TRBV5-1 to TRBJ2-1, with 9 positions matching TRBD1. Per the germline V gene, CDR1 is SGHRS and CDR2 is YFSETQ. Trimming cost V 4 bases and J 4 bases; bases outside gene matches: 12. This CDR3 spans 17 amino acids. Full variable domain (missing parts from reference TRBV5-1 and TRBJ2-1): KAGVTQTPRYLIKTRGQQVTLSCSPISGHRSVSWYQQTPGQGLQFLFEYFSETQRNKGNFPGRFSGRQFSNSRSEMNVSTLELGDSALYLCASSPRAPGQGYNEQFFGPGTRLTVL.

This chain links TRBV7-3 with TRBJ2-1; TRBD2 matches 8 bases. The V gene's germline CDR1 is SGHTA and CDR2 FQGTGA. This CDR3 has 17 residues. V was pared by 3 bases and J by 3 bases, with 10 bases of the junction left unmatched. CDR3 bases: TGTGCCAGCAGCTTTATCCCCCGGGAGGGCCGCTACAATGAGCAGTTCTTC. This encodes CASSFIPREGRYNEQFF. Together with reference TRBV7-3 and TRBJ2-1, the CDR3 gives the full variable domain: GAGVSQTPSNKVTEKGKYVELRCDPISGHTALYWYRQSLGQGPEFLIYFQGTGAADDSGLPNDRFFAVRPEGSVSTLKIQRTERGDSAVYLCASSFIPREGRYNEQFFGPGTRLTVL.

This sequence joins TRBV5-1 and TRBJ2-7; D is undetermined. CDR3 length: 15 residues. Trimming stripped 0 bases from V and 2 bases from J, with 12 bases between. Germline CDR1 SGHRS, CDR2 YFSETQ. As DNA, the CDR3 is TGCGCCAGCAGCTTGGTGGGGTTACCCACCTACGAGCAGTACTTC. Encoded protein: CASSLVGLPTYEQYF.

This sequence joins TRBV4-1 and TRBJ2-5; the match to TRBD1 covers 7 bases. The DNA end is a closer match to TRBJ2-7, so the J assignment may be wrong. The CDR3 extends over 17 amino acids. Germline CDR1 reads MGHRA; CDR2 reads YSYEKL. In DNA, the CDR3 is TGCGCCAGCAGCCAAGGCCCAGCAGGGGGAGTCAAAAACGAGCAGTACTTC. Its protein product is CASSQGPAGGVKNEQYF.

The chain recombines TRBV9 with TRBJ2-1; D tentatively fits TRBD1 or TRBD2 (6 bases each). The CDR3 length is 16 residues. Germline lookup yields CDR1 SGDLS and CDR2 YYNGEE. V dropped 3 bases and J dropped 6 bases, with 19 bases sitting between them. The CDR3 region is CASSAPGGGISNEQFF. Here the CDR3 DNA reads TGTGCCAGCAGCGCCCCTGGGGGCGGGATCTCCAATGAGCAGTTCTTC.

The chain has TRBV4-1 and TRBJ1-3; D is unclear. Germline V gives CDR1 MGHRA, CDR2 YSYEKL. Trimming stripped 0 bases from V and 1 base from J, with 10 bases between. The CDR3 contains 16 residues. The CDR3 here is CASSQEWTPSGNTIYF. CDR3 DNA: TGCGCCAGCAGCCAAGAGTGGACCCCATCTGGAAACACCATATATTTT.

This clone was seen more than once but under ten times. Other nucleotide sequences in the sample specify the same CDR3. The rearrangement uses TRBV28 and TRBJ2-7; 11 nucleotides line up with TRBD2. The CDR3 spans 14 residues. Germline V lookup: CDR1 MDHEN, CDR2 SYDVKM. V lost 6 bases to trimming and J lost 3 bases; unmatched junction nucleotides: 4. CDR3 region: CASSLAGGIYEQYF. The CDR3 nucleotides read TGTGCCAGCAGCCTAGCGGGAGGAATCTACGAGCAGTACTTC.

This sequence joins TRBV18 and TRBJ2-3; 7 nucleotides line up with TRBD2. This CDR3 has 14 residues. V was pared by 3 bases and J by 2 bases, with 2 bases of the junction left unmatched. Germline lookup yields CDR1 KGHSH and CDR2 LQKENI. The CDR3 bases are TGTGCCAGCTCACCCGGACTAGACACAGATACGCAGTATTTT. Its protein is CASSPGLDTDTQYF. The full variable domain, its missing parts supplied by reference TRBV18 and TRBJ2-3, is NAGVMQNPRHLVRRRGQEARLRCSPMKGHSHVYWYRQLPEEGLKFMVYLQKENIIDESGMPKERFSAEFPKEGPSILRIQQVVRGDSAAYFCASSPGLDTDTQYFGPGTRLTVL.

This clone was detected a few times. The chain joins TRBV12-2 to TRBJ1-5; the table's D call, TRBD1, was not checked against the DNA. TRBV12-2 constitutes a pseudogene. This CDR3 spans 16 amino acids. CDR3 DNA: TGTGCAAGTCGCTCAAGGCAGGGATCTGACAATCAGCCCCAGCATTTT. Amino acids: CASRSRQGSDNQPQHF.

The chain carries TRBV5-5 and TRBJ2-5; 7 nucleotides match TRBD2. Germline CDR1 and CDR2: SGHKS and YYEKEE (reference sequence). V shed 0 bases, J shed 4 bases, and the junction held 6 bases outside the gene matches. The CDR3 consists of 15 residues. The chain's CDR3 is CASSLVGLAVETQYF. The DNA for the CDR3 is TGTGCCAGCAGCTTGGTAGGCCTAGCGGTAGAGACCCAGTACTTC.

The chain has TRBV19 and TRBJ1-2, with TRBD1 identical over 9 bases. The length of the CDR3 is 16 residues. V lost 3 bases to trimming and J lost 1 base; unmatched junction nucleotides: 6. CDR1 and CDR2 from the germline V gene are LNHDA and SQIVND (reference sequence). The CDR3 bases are TGTGCCAGTAGTATCCCGGGACAGGGCGGTAACTATGGCTACACCTTC. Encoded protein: CASSIPGQGGNYGYTF.

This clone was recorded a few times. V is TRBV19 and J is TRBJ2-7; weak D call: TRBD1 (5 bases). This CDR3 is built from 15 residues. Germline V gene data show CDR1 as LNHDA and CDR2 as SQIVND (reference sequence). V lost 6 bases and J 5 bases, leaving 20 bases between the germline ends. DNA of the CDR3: TGTGCCAGTAGACAATCACCCCTAACAGGACACGAGCAGTACTTC. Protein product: CASRQSPLTGHEQYF. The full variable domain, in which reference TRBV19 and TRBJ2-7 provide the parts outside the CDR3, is DGGITQSPKYLFRKEGQNVTLSCEQNLNHDAMYWYRQDPGQGLRLIYYSQIVNDFQKGDIAEGYSVSREKKESFPLTVTSAQKNPTAFYLCASRQSPLTGHEQYFGPGTRLTVT.

DNA for the CDR3: TGTGCCAGCAGTTACTGGCAGGGAAGCCACAACGAGCAGTACTTC. Amino acid sequence: CASSYWQGSHNEQYF. The chain couples TRBV6-5 to TRBJ2-7, with a weak D call TRBD1 (5 bases). CDR3 length: 15 amino acids. The germline V and J ends were trimmed by 1 base and 5 bases, with 15 bases remaining between them. CDR1 is MNHEY, CDR2 SVGAGI, per germline.

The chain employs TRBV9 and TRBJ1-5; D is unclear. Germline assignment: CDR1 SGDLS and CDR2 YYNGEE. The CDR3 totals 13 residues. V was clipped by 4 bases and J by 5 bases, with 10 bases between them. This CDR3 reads CASSPTEYQPQHF. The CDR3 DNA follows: TGTGCCAGCAGCCCGACGGAGTATCAGCCCCAGCATTTT.

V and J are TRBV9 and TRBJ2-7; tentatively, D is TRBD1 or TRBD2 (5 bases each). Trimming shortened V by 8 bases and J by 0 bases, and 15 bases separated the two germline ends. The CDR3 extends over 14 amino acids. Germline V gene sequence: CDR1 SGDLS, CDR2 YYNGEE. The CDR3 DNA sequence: TGTGCCAGTCTTATGTGGGACCCCTCCTACGAGCAGTACTTC. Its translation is CASLMWDPSYEQYF.

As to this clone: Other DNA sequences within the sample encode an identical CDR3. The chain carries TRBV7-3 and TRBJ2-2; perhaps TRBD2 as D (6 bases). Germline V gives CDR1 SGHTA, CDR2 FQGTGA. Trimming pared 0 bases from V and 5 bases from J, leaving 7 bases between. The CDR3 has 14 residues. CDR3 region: CASSLTAGTGELFF. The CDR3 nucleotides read TGTGCCAGCAGCTTAACGGCGGGGACCGGGGAGCTGTTTTTT. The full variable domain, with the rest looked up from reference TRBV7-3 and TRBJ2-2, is GAGVSQTPSNKVTEKGKYVELRCDPISGHTALYWYRQSLGQGPEFLIYFQGTGAADDSGLPNDRFFAVRPEGSVSTLKIQRTERGDSAVYLCASSLTAGTGELFFGEGSRLTVL.

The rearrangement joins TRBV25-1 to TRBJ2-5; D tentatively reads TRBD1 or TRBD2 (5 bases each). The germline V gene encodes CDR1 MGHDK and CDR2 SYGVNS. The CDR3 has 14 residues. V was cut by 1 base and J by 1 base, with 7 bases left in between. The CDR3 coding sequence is TGTGCCAGCAGTGAATTGGGGACCCAAGAGACCCAGTACTTC. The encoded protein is CASSELGTQETQYF.

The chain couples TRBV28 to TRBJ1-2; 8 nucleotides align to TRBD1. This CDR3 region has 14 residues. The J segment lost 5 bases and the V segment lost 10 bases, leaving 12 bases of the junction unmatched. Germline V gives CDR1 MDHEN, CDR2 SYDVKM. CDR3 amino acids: CATGQGVVEYGYTF. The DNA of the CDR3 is TGTGCCACAGGACAGGGTGTGGTGGAATATGGCTACACCTTC.

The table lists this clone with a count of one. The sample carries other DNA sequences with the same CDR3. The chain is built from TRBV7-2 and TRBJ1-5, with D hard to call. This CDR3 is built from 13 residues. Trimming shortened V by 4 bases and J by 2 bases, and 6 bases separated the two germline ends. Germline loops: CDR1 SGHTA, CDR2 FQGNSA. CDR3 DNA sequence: TGTGCCAGCAGCTACCGGGGCAATCAGCCCCAGCATTTT. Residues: CASSYRGNQPQHF.

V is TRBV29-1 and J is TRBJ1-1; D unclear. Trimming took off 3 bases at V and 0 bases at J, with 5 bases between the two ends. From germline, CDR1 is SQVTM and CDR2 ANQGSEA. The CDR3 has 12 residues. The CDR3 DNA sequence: TGCAGCGTTGAGGGCCTGAACACTGAAGCTTTCTTT. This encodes CSVEGLNTEAFF. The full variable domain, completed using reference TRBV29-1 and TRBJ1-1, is SAVISQKPSRDICQRGTSLTIQCQVDSQVTMMFWYRQQPGQSLTLIATANQGSEATYESGFVIDKFPISRPNLTFSTLTVSNMSPEDSSIYLCSVEGLNTEAFFGQGTRLTVV.

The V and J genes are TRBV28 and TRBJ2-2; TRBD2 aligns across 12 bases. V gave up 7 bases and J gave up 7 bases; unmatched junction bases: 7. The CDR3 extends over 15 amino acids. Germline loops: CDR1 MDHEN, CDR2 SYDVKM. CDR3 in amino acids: CASTRTSGNVGELFF. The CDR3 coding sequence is TGTGCCAGCACCCGGACTAGCGGGAACGTCGGGGAGCTGTTTTTT.

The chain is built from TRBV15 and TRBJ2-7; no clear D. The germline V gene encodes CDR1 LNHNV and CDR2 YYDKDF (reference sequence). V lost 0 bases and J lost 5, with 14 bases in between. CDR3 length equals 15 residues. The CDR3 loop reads CATSRDHPLRDEQYF. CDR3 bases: TGTGCCACCAGCAGAGACCACCCTTTACGGGACGAGCAGTACTTC.